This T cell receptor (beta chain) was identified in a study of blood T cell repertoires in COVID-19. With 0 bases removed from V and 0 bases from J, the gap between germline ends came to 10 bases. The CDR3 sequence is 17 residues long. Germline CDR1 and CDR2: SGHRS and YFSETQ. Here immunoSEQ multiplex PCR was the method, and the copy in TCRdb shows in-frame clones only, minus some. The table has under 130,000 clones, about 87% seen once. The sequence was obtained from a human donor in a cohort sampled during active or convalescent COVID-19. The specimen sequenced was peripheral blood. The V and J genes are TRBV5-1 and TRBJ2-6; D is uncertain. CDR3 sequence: CASSLAVGLSGANVLTF. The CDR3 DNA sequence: TGCGCCAGCAGCTTGGCCGTGGGCCTCTCTGGGGCCAACGTCCTGACTTTC.